The rows below give T cell receptor beta chains drawn from one sample of a study of CD8 T cells in ankylosing spondylitis. Each CDR3 protein is one row after TCRdb ran MiXCR on the 5' RACE reads. Of roughly 300,000 distinct CDR3 sequences in the sample, 6.5% to 10% were seen once. Sequencing input: blood, either unsorted or a sorted T cell fraction (not recorded which). These receptors originate from a male donor with ankylosing spondylitis. The CDR3 runs from the conserved cysteine through the conserved F or W. D genes are given only for firm matches. Clone size is given for some rows only: seen once, a few or many times, or a class if the clone is expanded.

d_gene	v_gene	j_gene	abundance	CDR3aa	CDR3nt
.	TRBV7-9	TRBJ2-3	.	CASSFDTGPNAF	TGTGCCAGCAGCTTCGACACCGGTCCTAATGCTTTT
.	TRBV29-1	TRBJ2-1	few	CSGQGDNEQFF	TGCAGCGGTCAAGGGGACAATGAGCAGTTCTTC
.	TRBV5-1	TRBJ1-5	.	CASSLGYLTASNQPQHF	TGCGCCAGCAGCTTGGGGTACCTCACCGCTAGCAATCAGCCCCAGCATTTT
.	TRBV10-3	TRBJ1-6	few	CASSAAGNSPLHF	TGTGCCTCTTCCGCGGCAGGGAATTCACCCCTCCACTTT
.	TRBV6-6	TRBJ2-3	few	CASSFPGGDTQYF	TGTGCCAGCAGCTTCCCAGGGGGGGATACGCAGTATTTT
.	TRBV3-1	TRBJ2-7	.	CASTMGYEQYF	TGTGCCAGCACCATGGGCTACGAGCAGTACTTC
.	TRBV29-1	TRBJ2-3	few	CSVDGAPRTDTQYF	TGCAGCGTTGACGGCGCGCCCCGCACAGATACGCAGTATTTT
TRBD1	TRBV11-2	TRBJ2-7	many	CASSLVQGAYEQYF	TGTGCCAGCAGCTTAGTACAGGGGGCTTACGAGCAGTACTTC
.	TRBV5-1	TRBJ2-1	.	CASRIGLRLSSYNEQFF	TGCGCCAGCAGAATCGGGCTCCGCCTAAGCTCCTACAATGAGCAGTTCTTC
.	TRBV2	TRBJ1-1	many	CASKSRTEAFF	TGTGCCAGCAAGAGTCGGACTGAAGCTTTCTTT
.	TRBV12-3/TRBV12-4	TRBJ2-5	few	CASSGGAPSIKETQYF	TGTGCCAGCAGTGGCGGGGCTCCTTCTATTAAAGAGACCCAGTACTTC
TRBD1	TRBV20-1	TRBJ2-5	.	CSARGTGAETQYF	TGCAGTGCTAGAGGGACAGGGGCAGAGACCCAGTACTTC
.	TRBV7-9	TRBJ2-7	.	CASSRRMVRGSYEQYF	TGTGCCAGCAGCCGTAGGATGGTCAGGGGATCCTACGAGCAGTACTTC
.	TRBV27	TRBJ1-4	few	CASSLTLRREKLFF	TGTGCCAGCAGTTTAACACTCAGGAGGGAAAAACTGTTTTTT
.	TRBV18	TRBJ2-1	many	CASSQIVNEQFF	TGTGCCAGCTCACAAATAGTCAATGAGCAGTTCTTC
TRBD1	TRBV20-1	TRBJ1-5	few	CSAGQGSNQPQHF	TGCAGTGCTGGACAGGGGAGCAATCAGCCCCAGCATTTT
TRBD2	TRBV9	TRBJ2-1	many	CASSNGLGEFF	TGTGCCAGCAGCAATGGACTAGGAGAGTTCTTC
TRBD2	TRBV29-1	TRBJ2-2	few	CSASGTSGRAGELFF	TGCAGCGCCTCCGGGACTAGCGGGCGTGCCGGGGAGCTGTTTTTT
TRBD1	TRBV20-1	TRBJ1-2	many	CSARSGRGLNGYTF	TGCAGTGCTCGATCCGGGAGGGGGCTTAATGGCTACACCTTC
.	TRBV20-1	TRBJ1-5	few	CSARAPNQPQHF	TGCAGTGCTAGAGCCCCCAATCAGCCCCAGCATTTT
.	TRBV11-2	TRBJ2-3	.	CASSPWTGSTDTQYF	TGTGCCAGCAGCCCTTGGACTGGAAGCACAGATACGCAGTATTTT
.	TRBV6-5	TRBJ2-1	many	CASSYSTKQFF	TGTGCCAGCAGTTACTCCACCAAGCAGTTCTTC
.	TRBV6-2/TRBV6-3	TRBJ2-7	few	CASRLVTGQRLGSSYEQYF	TGTGCCAGCAGATTAGTTACGGGACAACGACTCGGGAGCTCCTACGAGCAGTACTTC
.	TRBV2	TRBJ2-7	many	CASSERAGRSYEQYF	TGTGCCAGCAGTGAACGAGCGGGTAGATCCTACGAGCAGTACTTC
TRBD1	TRBV18	TRBJ2-5	.	CASSPLGQGLETQYF	TGTGCCAGCTCACCATTAGGACAGGGTTTGGAGACCCAGTACTTC
TRBD2	TRBV6-2/TRBV6-3	TRBJ2-3	few	CASSPISWRETDTQYF	TGTGCCAGCAGTCCAATCTCCTGGCGGGAGACAGATACGCAGTATTTT
.	TRBV29-1	TRBJ2-1	.	CSAPAAEFSNEQFF	TGCAGCGCCCCCGCAGCCGAGTTTTCCAATGAGCAGTTCTTC
.	TRBV28	TRBJ2-2	few	CASLRDVGTGELFF	TGTGCCAGCTTACGGGACGTCGGAACCGGGGAGCTGTTTTTT
.	TRBV20-1	TRBJ2-5	many	CSASWQGMLETQYF	TGCAGTGCTAGTTGGCAGGGAATGTTGGAGACCCAGTACTTC
.	TRBV12-3/TRBV12-4	TRBJ2-3	few	CASSLARLTGTDTQYF	TGTGCCAGCAGTTTAGCGCGTTTGACGGGCACAGATACGCAGTATTTT
TRBD1	TRBV5-1	TRBJ1-1	many	CASSWGQGGTEAFF	TGCGCCAGCAGCTGGGGACAGGGAGGCACTGAAGCTTTCTTT
TRBD1	TRBV18	TRBJ1-1	.	CASSRDRVEPKAFF	TGTGCCAGCTCGCGGGACAGGGTAGAGCCCAAAGCTTTCTTT
TRBD1	TRBV28	TRBJ1-1	many	CASSLTGGYTEAFF	TGTGCCAGCAGCTTGACAGGGGGCTACACTGAAGCTTTCTTT
.	TRBV24-1	TRBJ1-5	few	CATSEGQNNQPQHF	TGTGCCACCTCCGAGGGGCAGAACAATCAGCCCCAGCATTTT
TRBD1	TRBV7-3	TRBJ2-3	.	CASSIGQGTDTQYF	TGTGCCAGCAGCATAGGACAGGGGACGGATACGCAGTATTTT
.	TRBV5-1	TRBJ1-1	.	CASSQGFENTEAFF	TGCGCCAGCAGTCAGGGGTTTGAGAACACTGAAGCTTTCTTT
TRBD2	TRBV6-5	TRBJ2-1	.	CASITGTSGTEQFF	TGTGCCAGCATTACCGGGACTAGCGGTACTGAGCAGTTCTTC
.	TRBV3-1	TRBJ2-5	.	CASSQGRVETQYF	TGTGCCAGCAGCCAAGGGAGGGTGGAGACCCAGTACTTC
.	TRBV7-9	TRBJ2-1	many	CASSSGASWGEQFF	TGTGCCAGCAGCTCGGGAGCCAGTTGGGGTGAGCAGTTCTTC
TRBD1	TRBV9	TRBJ1-1	few	CASSATDRATEAFF	TGTGCCAGCAGCGCGACAGACAGGGCCACTGAAGCTTTCTTT
TRBD1	TRBV5-1	TRBJ2-3	.	CASSLPRTGTSSTDTQYF	TGCGCCAGCAGCCTCCCTCGGACAGGCACCTCTAGCACAGATACGCAGTATTTT
TRBD2	TRBV28	TRBJ2-6	few	CASSGASGNSGANVLTF	TGTGCCAGCAGTGGGGCTAGCGGGAACTCTGGGGCCAACGTCCTGACTTTC
.	TRBV9	TRBJ2-5	.	CASSVGLGPQETQYF	TGTGCCAGCAGCGTAGGTTTGGGACCCCAAGAGACCCAGTACTTC
.	TRBV20-1	TRBJ2-5	.	CSARARRDGTQYF	TGCAGTGCTAGAGCCAGGCGAGATGGGACCCAGTACTTC
.	TRBV7-9	TRBJ2-4	.	CASSFGRDIQYF	TGTGCCAGCAGCTTCGGTCGGGACATTCAGTACTTC
.	TRBV7-3	TRBJ2-4	many	CASSLRGTQGNIQYF	TGTGCCAGCAGCTTAAGGGGTACCCAGGGAAACATTCAGTACTTC
.	TRBV7-9	TRBJ2-7	few	CAIGHPPTTGEQYF	TGTGCCATTGGACATCCTCCTACCACCGGCGAGCAGTACTTC
TRBD1	TRBV28	TRBJ2-1	.	CASTDPGGSYNEQFF	TGTGCCAGCACTGACCCAGGGGGCTCCTACAATGAGCAGTTCTTC
TRBD2	TRBV7-3	TRBJ2-3	once	CASSKIAGVTGDTQYF	TGTGCCAGCAGCAAAATAGCGGGAGTGACTGGAGATACGCAGTATTTT
.	TRBV12-3/TRBV12-4	TRBJ2-1	.	CASSSPPDPEGYEQFF	TGTGCCAGCAGTTCCCCCCCGGATCCGGAGGGGTATGAGCAGTTCTTC
.	TRBV20-1	TRBJ2-3	few	CSVEWGADTQYF	TGCAGTGTTGAGTGGGGCGCAGATACGCAGTATTTT
TRBD1	TRBV20-1	TRBJ2-3	few	CSADGTGSTDTQYF	TGCAGTGCCGACGGGACAGGCAGCACAGATACGCAGTATTTT
.	TRBV20-1	TRBJ2-7	.	CSLGSPSPRQYF	TGCAGTTTGGGCAGTCCCTCACCACGGCAGTACTTC
.	TRBV28	TRBJ2-7	many	CASSLLSGTTYEQYF	TGTGCCAGCAGTTTGCTATCCGGGACAACCTACGAGCAGTACTTC
.	TRBV7-9	TRBJ2-4	few	CASADTAKNIQYF	TGTGCCAGCGCGGACACTGCCAAAAACATTCAGTACTTC
TRBD2	TRBV5-1	TRBJ2-3	.	CASSSIAGKDTQYF	TGCGCCAGCAGCTCTATAGCGGGAAAAGATACGCAGTATTTT
.	TRBV4-3	TRBJ2-6	.	CASSQGHNLVLTF	TGCGCCAGCAGCCAGGGACATAACCTGGTCCTGACTTTC
TRBD1	TRBV28	TRBJ1-4	many	CASSLTGPEKLFF	TGTGCCAGCAGCCTGACAGGGCCTGAAAAACTGTTTTTT
.	TRBV19	TRBJ1-1	few	CASSIGAGFPEAFF	TGTGCCAGTAGTATAGGGGCAGGGTTCCCTGAAGCTTTCTTT